The source of this T cell receptor (beta chain) is a study of regulatory T cells in long-lasting Graves disease. This clonotype was counted a few times. A much bigger clone sits one base away, suggesting this may be a read error. According to the study, TCR beta libraries were built with iRepertoire HTBI primers and CDR3-region Arm-PCR. Each CDR3 protein gets one entry after TCRdb re-called the multiplex PCR reads with MiXCR. The data show about 540,000 distinct CDR3 sequences, 13% seen once. Time point described: newly diagnosed GD, antithyroid drugs for less than 3 months. The authors made the TCR library using RNA they extracted from PBMCs. The germline V gene has CDR1 MDHEN and CDR2 SYDVKM. There are 14 residues in the CDR3. This sample also appeared in a second study, on T cells in Graves' hyperthyroidism and ophthalmopathy. That investigation notes: Median prediction lead before ophthalmopathy onset was 6.5 to 7 months with the model.

This clonotype was obtained from a man in his thirties or forties with Graves disease. The J gene is TRBJ2-7, the V gene TRBV28, with D perhaps TRBD1 or TRBD2 (5 bases each). This sample comprised peripheral blood mononuclear cells (PBMCs), obtained at new diagnosis, from a patient treated with antithyroid drugs. Here the CDR3 DNA reads TGTGCCAGCAGTTTAAAGGGACCCCTCTACGAGCAGTGCTTC. Translation gives CASSLKGPLYEQCF.